The next 19 T cell receptor beta chains were all read from a single sample in a study of post-analysis software for immune sequencing data. Study-level points and caveats: Among 5 or 6 TRBV segments more frequent in patients than controls were TRBV5-6, TRBV5-1 and TRBV20-1.

These receptors' antigens are unknown. TCR beta cDNA libraries had unique molecular identifiers. TCRdb reanalysed the PCR reads using MiXCR and keeps one entry per CDR3 protein. The table lists roughly 800,000 distinct CDR3 sequences, around 46% of them singletons, with roughly 4.4% in the top ten. Source material: blood. These TCRs come from a girl under 18 with multiple sclerosis.

This clonotype has only a few counts. The J gene is TRBJ1-4, the V gene TRBV9; D possibly corresponds to TRBD1 (6 bases). Germline assignment: CDR1 SGDLS and CDR2 YYNGEE. The CDR3 spans 15 residues. V lost 0 bases, J lost 5 bases, and 11 bases lay in between. In DNA, the CDR3 is TGTGCCAGCAGCGTAGAGGCCAGGGGAAATGAAAAACTGTTTTTT. It specifies CASSVEARGNEKLFF.

The rearrangement joins TRBV21-1 to TRBJ1-2; the listed D gene, TRBD1, was not tested against the DNA. TRBV21-1 is flagged as a pseudogene. The CDR3 is 17 amino acids. The CDR3 DNA is TGTGCCAGCAGCAAAGAGGGGCCAACCCTCACTAACTATGGCTACACCTTC. It codes for CASSKEGPTLTNYGYTF.

V usage is TRBV7-6 and J usage is TRBJ2-7, with a weak D call TRBD1 (6 bases). CDR3 length: 16 amino acids. CDR1 and CDR2 (germline): SGHVS, FNYEAQ. The V gene lost 2 bases and the J gene lost 0 bases, with 14 bases spanning the gap. CDR3 DNA: TGTGCCAGCAGCTTACGGGACACCCGGAGCTCCTACGAGCAGTACTTC. Translation gives CASSLRDTRSSYEQYF.

The chain joins TRBV20-1 to TRBJ2-5; 9 positions agree with TRBD2. The J call is uncertain, as TRBJ2-7 better fits the DNA end. Germline V gene data show CDR1 as DFQATT and CDR2 as SNEGSKA (reference sequence). The CDR3 covers 14 residues. The CDR3 bases are TGCAGTGCTAGGCCAGGGACTAGCCACTACGAGCAGTACTTC. Its protein is CSARPGTSHYEQYF.

The rearrangement links TRBV3-1 to TRBJ2-7; TRBD2 might be the D (5 bases). The CDR3 consists of 14 residues. Trimming pared 1 base from V and 9 bases from J, leaving 16 bases between. Germline CDR1 LGHDT, CDR2 YNNKEL (reference sequence). As DNA, the CDR3 is TGTGCCAGCAGCCAAGGTGCGGCTAGCAGAGGGCAGTACTTC. Its translation: CASSQGAASRGQYF.

The rearrangement uses TRBV15 and TRBJ2-4; a weak D match, TRBD1 (5 bases). Trimming left V 0 bases short and J 7 bases short, with 10 bases between. Germline lookup yields CDR1 LNHNV and CDR2 YYDKDF (reference sequence). The CDR3 covers 14 residues. The CDR3 region is CATSRDIGANIQYF. CDR3 coding DNA: TGTGCCACCAGCAGAGATATAGGGGCGAACATTCAGTACTTC.

This clonotype was picked up many times. The chain combines TRBV4-3 with TRBJ2-3; D gene uncertain. Per germline, CDR1 LGHNA and CDR2 YSLEER. The CDR3 runs to 15 residues. Trimming stripped 0 bases from V and 0 bases from J, with 7 bases between. This chain's CDR3 is CASSQDLGSTDTQYF. DNA of the CDR3: TGCGCCAGCAGCCAAGATCTTGGCAGCACAGATACGCAGTATTTT.

The chain carries TRBV29-1 and TRBJ2-5, with a weak D call TRBD2 (6 bases). The CDR3 has 14 residues. CDR1 and CDR2 (germline): SQVTM, ANQGSEA. Trimming removed 1 base at V and 5 bases at J, with 14 bases between. The CDR3 sequence is CSVEVPGSGETQYF. In DNA, the CDR3 is TGCAGCGTTGAAGTCCCCGGGAGTGGGGAGACCCAGTACTTC.

This clonotype has a handful of counts. The chain is built from TRBV9 and TRBJ1-2, with a weak D call TRBD1 (6 bases). V lost 7 bases and J 3 bases, leaving 16 bases between the germline ends. There are 14 residues in the CDR3. The germline CDR1 and CDR2 sequences are SGDLS and YYNGEE. The CDR3, as DNA: TGTGCCAGCGTTGGATCGGGGGGCGACTATGGCTACACCTTC. Translation gives CASVGSGGDYGYTF.

This clonotype was detected only a few times. The rearrangement joins TRBV10-3 to TRBJ2-5; TRBD2 matches 10 bases. The V gene's germline CDR1 is ENHRY and CDR2 SYGVKD. This CDR3 is built from 15 residues. With 6 bases clipped from V and 5 bases from J, the junction kept 9 bases outside the gene matches. CDR3 nucleotide sequence: TGTGCCATCAGAATCTCTAGCGGGAGCGGGGAGACCCAGTACTTC. Amino acids: CAIRISSGSGETQYF.

The chain's CDR3 is CASGTGGSYGYTF. The CDR3, as DNA: TGTGCCAGCGGCACAGGTGGGAGCTATGGCTACACCTTC. The rearrangement links TRBV28 to TRBJ1-2; weak D call: TRBD1 (5 bases). This CDR3 has 13 amino acids. The V end lost 8 bases, the J end lost 4 bases, and 14 bases lay between the germline ends. Germline V lookup: CDR1 MDHEN, CDR2 SYDVKM.

The J gene is TRBJ1-4, the V gene TRBV3-1, with D unclear. CDR3 size: 13 residues. With 0 bases removed from V and 12 bases from J, the gap between germline ends came to 11 bases. Germline values: CDR1 LGHDT, CDR2 YNNKEL (reference sequence). The CDR3: CASSQDSGWELFF. For the CDR3, the DNA is TGTGCCAGCAGCCAAGATTCGGGTTGGGAACTGTTTTTT.

J is TRBJ1-1 and V is TRBV15; a possible D gene is TRBD1 (5 bases). Germline CDR1 and CDR2: LNHNV and YYDKDF (reference sequence). The germline V and J ends were trimmed by 4 bases and 7 bases, with 16 bases remaining between them. The CDR3 totals 14 residues. CDR3 sequence: CATSTTEGIDEAFF. The CDR3 coding sequence is TGTGCCACCAGCACGACAGAAGGTATTGATGAAGCTTTCTTT.

The genes are TRBV7-8 and TRBJ2-1, with D possibly being TRBD2 (6 bases). Deletions cut 5 bases from V and 3 bases from J, with 20 bases between. CDR3 length equals 17 residues. CDR1 SGHVS and CDR2 FQNEAQ come from the germline V gene. As DNA, the CDR3 is TGTGCCAGCAGCAACCCCCGCGGGAAGTTCGGCTACAATGAGCAGTTCTTC. It codes for CASSNPRGKFGYNEQFF.

The chain joins TRBV5-1 to TRBJ2-1; TRBD2 matches at 7 bases. With 5 bases clipped from V and 6 bases from J, the junction kept 11 bases outside the gene matches. CDR1 SGHRS and CDR2 YFSETQ come from the germline V gene. The CDR3 consists of 15 residues. The CDR3 sequence: CASRRSAGASNEQFF. The CDR3 bases are TGCGCCAGCAGGCGGAGCGCGGGAGCCTCCAATGAGCAGTTCTTC.

V gene TRBV24-1 combines with J gene TRBJ1-2; D is perhaps TRBD1 (6 bases). This CDR3 is built from 16 residues. Germline lookup yields CDR1 KGHDR and CDR2 SFDVKD. Trimming took off 9 bases at V and 1 base at J, with 20 bases between the two ends. CDR3 in amino acids: CATSWGAPPDNYGYTF. The CDR3 DNA sequence: TGTGCCACCTCCTGGGGGGCCCCACCCGATAACTATGGCTACACCTTC.

This clonotype has only a few counts. CDR3 in DNA: TGTGCCAGCACCCTCTCCGGGATACCGTCGGAGCCCCAGCATTTT. It codes for CASTLSGIPSEPQHF. This rearrangement joins TRBV12-3 or TRBV12-4 to TRBJ1-5; D unclear. Trimming pared 7 bases from V and 8 bases from J, leaving 21 bases between. The CDR3 is 15 residues long.

This chain joins TRBV2 and TRBJ1-2; TRBD1 might be the D (5 bases). Germline CDR1 reads SNHLY; CDR2 reads FYNNEI. V dropped 1 base and J dropped 3 bases, with 6 bases sitting between them. CDR3 size: 13 residues. CDR3 amino acids: CASSEGQYYGYTF. In nucleotides, the CDR3 is TGTGCCAGCAGTGAAGGACAGTACTATGGCTACACCTTC.

This clonotype showed up just a few times. The chain recombines TRBV12-3 or TRBV12-4 with TRBJ1-6; D is ambiguous. The CDR3 consists of 12 residues. V shed 5 bases and J shed 9 bases, with 8 bases lying between them. The CDR3 region is CASSAPASPLHF. In DNA, the CDR3 is TGTGCCAGCAGTGCCCCAGCTTCACCCCTCCACTTT.